Shown below are 17 T cell receptor beta chains from a single sample sequenced in a study of T-cell memory formation after mild COVID-19. MiXCR, applied by TCRdb to the 5' RACE reads, yields one record per CDR3 protein. Among about 300,000 distinct CDR3 sequences, less than 20% were seen once, and the ten largest hold under 25%. The specimen was PBMCs or a T cell subset sorted from them (not recorded which). All receptors derive from a man younger than 30 who had mild COVID-19 (a few samples of this study predate the infection). Cell type and time point are not known.

A single count supports this clonotype. This chain uses TRBV5-1 with TRBJ2-7, with D possibly TRBD1 on 6 matching bases. The germline V and J ends were trimmed by 3 bases and 0 bases, with 16 bases remaining between them. The CDR3 totals 16 residues. Germline V lookup: CDR1 SGHRS, CDR2 YFSETQ. The CDR3 DNA sequence: TGCGCCAGCAGCTCTCCGGACAGAGTCCACTCCTACGAGCAGTACTTC. It translates to CASSSPDRVHSYEQYF.

In DNA, the CDR3 is TGTGCCAGCACCAGGGGGGGTGGGTATAGCAATCAGCCCCAGCATTTT. Protein sequence: CASTRGGGYSNQPQHF. This chain connects TRBV12-3 or TRBV12-4 to TRBJ1-5, with 7 bases identical to TRBD1. The CDR3 covers 16 residues. J lost 0 bases, V lost 7 bases, and 9 bases had no gene match.

This clonotype was counted between two and nine times. V and J are TRBV6-2 or TRBV6-3 and TRBJ1-1; D may be TRBD1 (5 bases). V was clipped by 10 bases and J by 2 bases, with 14 bases between them. Germline loops: CDR1 MNHEY, CDR2 SVGEGT. The CDR3 contains 13 residues. CDR3 in DNA: TGTGCCACAAGGGACGAGCCCAACACTGAAGCTTTCTTT. Protein: CATRDEPNTEAFF.

The chain couples TRBV6-6 to TRBJ2-2; D is undetermined. The V end was cut by 3 bases, the J end by 2 bases, with 10 bases between. CDR3 size: 15 residues. CDR1 is MNHNY and CDR2 is SVGAGI in the germline V gene (reference sequence). Here the CDR3 reads CASSYQTPNTGELFF. The DNA of the CDR3 is TGTGCCAGCAGTTATCAGACACCTAACACCGGGGAGCTGTTTTTT.

This clonotype came up a few times. The chain employs TRBV5-1 and TRBJ2-1; D is tentatively TRBD1 or TRBD2 (6 bases each). Looked up from germline, CDR1 is SGHRS and CDR2 is YFSETQ. Trimming stripped 1 base from V and 0 bases from J, with 11 bases between. The CDR3 is made up of 16 amino acids. The CDR3 sequence is CASSLSGGYSYNEQFF. As DNA, the CDR3 is TGCGCCAGCAGCTTGTCCGGGGGCTACTCCTACAATGAGCAGTTCTTC.

The chain recombines TRBV12-3 or TRBV12-4 with TRBJ1-4; 9 bases are shared with TRBD1. V shed 2 bases, J shed 7 bases, and the junction held 11 bases outside the gene matches. CDR3 length: 17 amino acids. CDR3 bases: TGTGCCAGCAGTTTATACCCCGGACAGGGGTATGGTGAAAAACTGTTTTTT. Translated, it gives CASSLYPGQGYGEKLFF.

The V gene is TRBV5-6, the J gene TRBJ1-5; TRBD1 might be the D (5 bases). From germline, CDR1 is SGHDT and CDR2 YYEEEE. Trimming cost V 3 bases and J 9 bases, with 13 bases left between them. The CDR3 runs 13 residues. The CDR3 DNA reads TGTGCCAGCAGCTCGGACGGGGGAGGGCCCCAGCATTTT. As protein: CASSSDGGGPQHF.

This clonotype was detected only a few times. The V gene is TRBV7-6, the J gene TRBJ2-2, with D unclear. The CDR3 is made up of 13 amino acids. The germline V gene has CDR1 SGHVS and CDR2 FNYEAQ. Trimming shortened V by 2 bases and J by 6 bases, and 7 bases separated the two germline ends. The CDR3 sequence: CASSLTGSGELFF. For the CDR3, the DNA is TGTGCCAGCAGCTTAACCGGTTCCGGGGAGCTGTTTTTT. Together with reference TRBV7-6 and TRBJ2-2, the CDR3 gives the full variable domain: GAGVSQSPRYKVTKRGQDVALRCDPISGHVSLYWYRQALGQGPEFLTYFNYEAQQDKSGLPNDRFSAERPEGSISTLTIQRTEQRDSAMYRCASSLTGSGELFFGEGSRLTVL.

The rearrangement joins TRBV5-1 to TRBJ1-3; D not certain. Trimming stripped 0 bases from V and 4 bases from J, with 8 bases between. Germline CDR1 is SGHRS and CDR2 is YFSETQ. The CDR3 length is 14 residues. The CDR3 region has the DNA TGCGCCAGCAGCTTGGAGGTTCCCGGAAACACCATATATTTT. Protein product: CASSLEVPGNTIYF.

This chain joins TRBV4-1 and TRBJ2-2; possibly TRBD1 for D (5 bases). The germline gives CDR1 MGHRA, CDR2 YSYEKL. This CDR3 is built from 14 residues. Trimming took off 5 bases at V and 4 bases at J, with 11 bases between the two ends. CDR3 coding DNA: TGCGCCAGCAGCTCCCCTCAGGGCACCGGGGAGCTGTTTTTT. Translating gives CASSSPQGTGELFF.

This clonotype was seen a handful of times. As DNA, the CDR3 is TGTGCCATCTCCGGGGGCAGGGGCACTGAAGCTTTCTTT. It codes for CAISGGRGTEAFF. J is TRBJ1-1 and V is TRBV10-3, with a possible D match to TRBD1 (6 bases). V lost 8 bases and J lost 4, with 14 bases in between. CDR3 length: 13 amino acids. Germline CDR1 is ENHRY and CDR2 is SYGVKD.

This clonotype was detected only a few times. V is TRBV7-9 and J is TRBJ1-2; D uncertain. CDR1 SEHNR and CDR2 FQNEAQ come from the germline V gene (reference sequence). CDR3 size: 14 residues. V was shortened by 1 base and J by 0 bases, with 6 bases between the two germline ends. Here the CDR3 reads CASSLGRTNYGYTF. The CDR3 region has the DNA TGTGCCAGCAGCTTAGGTCGAACTAACTATGGCTACACCTTC.

In its sample, this clonotype was seen many times. The chain has TRBV7-3 and TRBJ1-5; D is unresolved. Germline V gene sequence: CDR1 SGHTA, CDR2 FQGTGA. The CDR3 is 13 residues long. Trimming left V 4 bases short and J 1 base short, with 5 bases between. This CDR3 is CASSSGSNQPQHF. The DNA of the CDR3 is TGTGCCAGCAGCTCGGGAAGCAATCAGCCCCAGCATTTT.

The chain recombines TRBV3-1 with TRBJ1-3; D not resolved. This CDR3 region has 16 residues. Germline CDR1 and CDR2: LGHDT and YNNKEL (reference sequence). V lost 0 bases and J 2 bases, leaving 11 bases between the germline ends. The CDR3 loop is CASSQDPAGAGNTIYF. The DNA of the CDR3 is TGTGCCAGCAGCCAAGACCCGGCGGGAGCTGGAAACACCATATATTTT.

The chain carries TRBV7-6 and TRBJ2-4; D tentatively fits TRBD1 or TRBD2 (6 bases each). Germline V gene data show CDR1 as SGHVS and CDR2 as FNYEAQ. CDR3 length equals 14 residues. V lost 7 bases and J lost 3, with 13 bases in between. CDR3 nucleotide sequence: TGTGCCAGCACCCAACAGGGAGGCAAAAACATTCAGTACTTC. This sequence encodes CASTQQGGKNIQYF.

This clonotype came up a few times. This chain joins TRBV7-3 and TRBJ1-5; tentative D call: TRBD1 (5 bases). Trimming removed 11 bases from V and 1 base from J, with 18 bases in between. This CDR3 is built from 15 residues. The germline V gene encodes CDR1 SGHTA and CDR2 FQGTGA. The CDR3 coding sequence is TGTGCCGGCGGGATCGAGGGGCGAAGCAATCAGCCCCAGCATTTT. Its translation: CAGGIEGRSNQPQHF.

The chain links TRBV12-3 or TRBV12-4 to TRBJ2-6, with unresolved D. This CDR3 has 13 amino acids. CDR3 sequence (DNA): TGTGCTTTAGGAGCAGCTGGGGCCAACGTCCTGACTTTC. Protein sequence: CALGAAGANVLTF.